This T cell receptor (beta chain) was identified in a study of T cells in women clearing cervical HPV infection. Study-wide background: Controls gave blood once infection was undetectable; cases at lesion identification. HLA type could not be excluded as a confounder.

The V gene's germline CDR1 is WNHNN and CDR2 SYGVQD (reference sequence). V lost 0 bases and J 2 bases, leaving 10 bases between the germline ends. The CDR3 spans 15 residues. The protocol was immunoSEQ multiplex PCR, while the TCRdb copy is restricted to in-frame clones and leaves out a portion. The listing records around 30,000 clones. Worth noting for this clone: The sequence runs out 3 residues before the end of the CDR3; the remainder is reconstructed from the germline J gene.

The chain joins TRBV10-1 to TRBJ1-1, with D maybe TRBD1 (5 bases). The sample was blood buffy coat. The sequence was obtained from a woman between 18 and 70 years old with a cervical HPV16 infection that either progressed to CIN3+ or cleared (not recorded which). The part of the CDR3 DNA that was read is TGCGCCAGCAGTGAGTCGAAAGGGGTTAACACTGAA. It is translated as CASSESKGVNTE. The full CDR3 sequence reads CASSESKGVNTEAFF.